Below are 8 T cell receptor beta chains sequenced from a single sample in a study of tumor-infiltrating lymphocytes in primary liver carcinoma. The study co-extracted DNA and RNA from around 20-30 mg of unsorted bulk tissue. Constant-region priming of 500 to 550 ng total RNA yielded TCR beta cDNA. Libraries covering TCR beta were generated through three nested multiplex PCR rounds (using a slightly modified ARM-PCR). Forward primers for TRBV1-TRBV30 and a C-beta reverse primer served the first two PCR rounds, at about 10 cycles each. MiXCR, applied by TCRdb to the multiplex PCR reads, yields one record per CDR3 protein. The data contain 95,000 to 150,000 distinct CDR3 sequences, 65% of them singletons. The sequenced sample consisted of liver tumor tissue from sampling region 1. Subset meaning: tumor region T1, superior pole. The receptors originated from an older woman with primary liver carcinoma and hepatitis B virus infection.

This clonotype was seen a handful of times. This chain uses TRBV28 with TRBJ2-6; TRBD1 agrees at 7 bases. Germline loops: CDR1 MDHEN, CDR2 SYDVKM. The ends lost 2 bases at V and 3 bases at J; junction bases unmatched: 4. This CDR3 has 16 residues. CDR3 sequence (DNA): TGTGCCAGCAGTTTACTACAGGGGTTTGGGGCCAACGTCCTGACTTTC. Its translation: CASSLLQGFGANVLTF.

On this clonotype: This could be a read error, since a much larger clone is one nucleotide away. It is likely a read error, because the conserved phenylalanine at the end of the CDR3 is missing. The DNA is omitted, as the CDR3 cannot be located on it reliably, and the CDR3 follows TCRdb's listing. This chain uses TRBV12-3 or TRBV12-4 with TRBJ2-1; the table calls TRBD1, which could not be checked here. The CDR3 region is 12 residues in length, termini included. The CDR3 is CASSFAGTDSNY.

About this clonotype itself: This may arise from a read error, as a much more abundant clone is one base away. J is TRBJ2-5 and V is TRBV12-3 or TRBV12-4, with 10 bases lining up with TRBD2. CDR3 size: 16 residues. The DNA for the CDR3 is TGTGCCAGCAGTGATCCGCGGACTAGCGGTCCGGAGACCCGGTACTTC. It encodes CASSDPRTSGPETRYF.

The table lists this clonotype with many counts. The chain uses TRBV10-1 and TRBJ2-2; D is perhaps TRBD2 (6 bases). Trimming left V 5 bases short and J 8 bases short, with 12 bases between. This CDR3 spans 13 amino acids. Germline V lookup: CDR1 WNHNN, CDR2 SYGVQD (reference sequence). The DNA of the CDR3 is TGCGCCAGCAGTCGACTAGTTCTGGGGGAGCTGTTTTTT. It encodes CASSRLVLGELFF.

This clonotype was found many times. The gene calls are TRBV29-1 and TRBJ1-2; TRBD1 agrees at 11 bases. Germline V gene sequence: CDR1 SQVTM, CDR2 ANQGSEA. Trimming at V came to 6 bases and at J to 8 bases, leaving 11 bases not matched to a gene. The CDR3 totals 14 residues. Here the CDR3 reads CSVNRDRGIGGYTF. CDR3 nucleotides: TGCAGCGTAAACCGGGACAGGGGGATTGGGGGCTACACCTTC.

A word on this clonotype: This is likely a read error, given that the CDR3 carries no conserved phenylalanine or tryptophan at its end. No DNA is shown, since the ends of the CDR3 on it are uncertain; the CDR3 is the one TCRdb lists. The CDR3 sequence: CASSLLGGRAENIQYL. This chain connects TRBV7-8 to TRBJ2-4; the DNA was not used to check the table's D call, TRBD2. From germline, CDR1 is SGHVS and CDR2 FQNEAQ. The CDR3 has 16 residues if both end residues are counted.

The rearrangement links TRBV5-1 to TRBJ2-2; 10 bases agree with TRBD2. The J segment lost 6 bases and the V segment lost 1 base, leaving 9 bases of the junction unmatched. Germline CDR1 reads SGHRS; CDR2 reads YFSETQ. This CDR3 spans 17 amino acids. The CDR3 reads CASSLPLAGTMSGELFF. The CDR3 coding sequence is TGCGCCAGCAGCTTGCCACTAGCGGGAACCATGTCCGGGGAGCTGTTTTTT.

J is TRBJ2-1 and V is TRBV7-3; TRBD2 matches at 9 bases. The CDR3 is 14 residues long. Germline V gives CDR1 SGHTA, CDR2 FQGTGA. The trim removed 5 bases at V and 5 bases at J, leaving 4 bases unmatched. CDR3 sequence reads: CASSVPSGNNEQFF. CDR3 DNA: TGTGCCAGCAGCGTTCCTAGCGGGAACAATGAGCAGTTCTTC.